The next 8 T cell receptor beta chains were all read from a single sample in a study of cytomegalovirus exposure and HLA in healthy donors. This PCR relied on a set of 60 Vbeta primers and 13 Jbeta primers. The repertoire was sequenced with immunoSEQ multiplex PCR; TCRdb's copy has only in-frame clones and lacks some. This table holds fewer than 150,000 clones, around three quarters found once. Sample: PBMCs. The receptors originated from a middle-aged man in good health and CMV-seropositive.

The chain is built from TRBV14 and TRBJ2-3, with D perhaps matching TRBD2 (6 bases). Germline values: CDR1 SGHDN, CDR2 FVKESK. With 0 bases removed from V and 0 bases from J, the gap between germline ends came to 10 bases. The CDR3 covers 16 residues. Here the CDR3 DNA reads TGTGCCAGCAGCCAAGAAACCAGCGGGAGCACAGATACGCAGTATTTT. Its protein product is CASSQETSGSTDTQYF.

J is TRBJ1-4 and V is TRBV7-9; unclear D gene. Trimming removed 5 bases from V and 5 bases from J, with 6 bases in between. The germline V gene encodes CDR1 SEHNR and CDR2 FQNEAQ (reference sequence). The CDR3 length is 12 residues. The DNA for the CDR3 is TGTGCCAGCAGCCCAGAAAATGAAAAACTGTTTTTT. As protein: CASSPENEKLFF.

The rearrangement links TRBV6-6 to TRBJ2-7; TRBD1 aligns across 11 bases. CDR1 and CDR2 from the germline V gene are MNHNY and SVGAGI (reference sequence). V lost 7 bases, J lost 1 base, and 6 bases stayed unmatched. The CDR3 is made up of 15 amino acids. This chain's CDR3 is CASNEGTGGSYEQYF. The CDR3 nucleotides read TGTGCCAGCAACGAAGGGACAGGGGGATCCTACGAGCAGTACTTC.

This clone was found once. This chain joins TRBV5-4 and TRBJ1-2, with a tentative D call TRBD1 (5 bases). The germline V gene has CDR1 SGHNT and CDR2 YYREEE (reference sequence). This CDR3 region has 16 residues. The V gene lost 5 bases and the J gene lost 1 base, with 18 bases spanning the gap. CDR3 bases: TGTGCCAGCAGTCGTCGCCAGGGTGGAGTTAACTATGGCTACACCTTC. This codes for CASSRRQGGVNYGYTF.

The rearrangement uses TRBV7-9 and TRBJ2-1, with TRBD2 matching over 15 bases. V was pared by 2 bases and J by 7 bases, with 9 bases of the junction left unmatched. The CDR3 sequence is 18 residues long. Germline V gene data show CDR1 as SEHNR and CDR2 as FQNEAQ (reference sequence). CDR3 in DNA: TGTGCCAGCAGCTTAAAGGTCCGGACTAGCGGGAGGGCAAATGAGCAGTTCTTC. Translating it yields CASSLKVRTSGRANEQFF.

V gene TRBV27 combines with J gene TRBJ2-7; no clear D. Trimming cost V 3 bases and J 3 bases, with 3 bases left between them. The CDR3 has 11 residues. Germline V lookup: CDR1 MNHEY, CDR2 SMNVEV (reference sequence). This CDR3 is CASSFGYEQYF. CDR3 DNA: TGTGCCAGCAGTTTCGGCTACGAGCAGTACTTC.

This sequence joins TRBV4-1 and TRBJ1-5, with D perhaps TRBD1 (5 bases). Per the germline V gene, CDR1 is MGHRA and CDR2 is YSYEKL. Trimming removed 1 base at V and 2 bases at J, with 15 bases between. The CDR3 covers 17 residues. The CDR3 region is CASSQGWGGDGNQPQHF. DNA for the CDR3: TGCGCCAGCAGCCAAGGCTGGGGAGGGGATGGCAATCAGCCCCAGCATTTT.

The V call is TRBV18, the J call TRBJ2-6; tentatively, D is TRBD2 (6 bases). V gave up 3 bases and J gave up 0 bases, with 6 bases separating them. This CDR3 contains 15 residues. Per germline, CDR1 KGHSH and CDR2 LQKENI. In DNA, the CDR3 is TGTGCCAGCTCACCGCGGGGCTCTGGGGCCAACGTCCTGACTTTC. It is translated as CASSPRGSGANVLTF.